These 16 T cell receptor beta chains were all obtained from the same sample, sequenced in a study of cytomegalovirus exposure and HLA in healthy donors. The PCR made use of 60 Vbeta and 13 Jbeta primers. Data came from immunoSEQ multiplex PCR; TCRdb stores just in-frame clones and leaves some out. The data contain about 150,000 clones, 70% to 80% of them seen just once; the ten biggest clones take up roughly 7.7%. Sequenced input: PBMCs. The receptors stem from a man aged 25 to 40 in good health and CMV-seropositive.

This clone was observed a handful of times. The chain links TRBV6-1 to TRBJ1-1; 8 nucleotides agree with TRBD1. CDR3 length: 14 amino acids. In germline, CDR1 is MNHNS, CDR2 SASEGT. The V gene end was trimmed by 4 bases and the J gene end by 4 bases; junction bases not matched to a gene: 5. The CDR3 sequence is CASSVSTGGTEAFF. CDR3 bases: TGTGCCAGCAGTGTTTCTACAGGGGGCACTGAAGCTTTCTTT.

Written as DNA, the CDR3 is TGTGCCTGGACAACAGGGGGAATTGGCAATCAGCCCCAGCATTTT. Encoded protein: CAWTTGGIGNQPQHF. The J gene is TRBJ1-5, the V gene TRBV30; 8 bases line up with TRBD1. V shed 4 bases and J 2 bases; nucleotides not matched to a gene: 7. This CDR3 region has 15 residues. Germline V gene lookup returns CDR1 GTSNPN and CDR2 SVGIG (reference sequence). Supplemented by reference TRBV30 and TRBJ1-5, the full variable domain reads SQTIHQWPATLVQPVGSPLSLECTVEGTSNPNLYWYRQAAGRGLQLLFYSVGIGQISSEVPQNLSASRPQDRQFILSSKKLLLSDSGFYLCAWTTGGIGNQPQHFGDGTRLSIL.

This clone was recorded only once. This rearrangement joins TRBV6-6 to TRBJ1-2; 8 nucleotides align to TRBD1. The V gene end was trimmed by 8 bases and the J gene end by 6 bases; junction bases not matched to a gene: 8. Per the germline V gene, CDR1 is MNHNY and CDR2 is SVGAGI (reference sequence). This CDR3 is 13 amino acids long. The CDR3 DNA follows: TGTGCCAGCCGACAGGGGAATGGGGATGGCTACACCTTC. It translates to CASRQGNGDGYTF.

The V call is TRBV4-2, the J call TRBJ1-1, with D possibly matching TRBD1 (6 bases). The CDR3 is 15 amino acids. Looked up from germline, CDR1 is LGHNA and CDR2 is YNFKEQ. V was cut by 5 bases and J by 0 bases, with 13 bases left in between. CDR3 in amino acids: CASSGRDIVNTEAFF. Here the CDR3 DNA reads TGTGCCAGCAGCGGCCGGGACATAGTGAACACTGAAGCTTTCTTT.

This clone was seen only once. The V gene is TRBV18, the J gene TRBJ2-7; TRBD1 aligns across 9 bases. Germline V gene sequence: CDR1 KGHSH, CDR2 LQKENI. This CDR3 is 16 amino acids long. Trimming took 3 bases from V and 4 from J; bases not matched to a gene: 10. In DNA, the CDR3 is TGTGCCAGCTCACCCCCCGGGACAGGGAACTCTTACGAGCAGTACTTC. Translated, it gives CASSPPGTGNSYEQYF.

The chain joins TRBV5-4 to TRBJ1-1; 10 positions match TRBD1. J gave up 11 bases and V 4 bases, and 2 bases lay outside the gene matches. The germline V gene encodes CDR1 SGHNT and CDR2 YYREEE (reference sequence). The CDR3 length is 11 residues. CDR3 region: CASSGTGAAFF. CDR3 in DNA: TGTGCCAGCAGCGGGACAGGGGCGGCTTTCTTT.

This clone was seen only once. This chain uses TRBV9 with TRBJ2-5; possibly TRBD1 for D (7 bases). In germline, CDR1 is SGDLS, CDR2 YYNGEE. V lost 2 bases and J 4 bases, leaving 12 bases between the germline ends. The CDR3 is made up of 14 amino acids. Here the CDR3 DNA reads TGTGCCAGCAGCGTGCACCAGGGGGGAGAGACCCAGTACTTC. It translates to CASSVHQGGETQYF.

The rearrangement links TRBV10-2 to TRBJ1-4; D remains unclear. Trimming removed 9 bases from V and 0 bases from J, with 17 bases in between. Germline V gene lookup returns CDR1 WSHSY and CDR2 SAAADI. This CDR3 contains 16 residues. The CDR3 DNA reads TGCGCCAGTTCCCTGAGTCTCTCCGCAACTAATGAAAAACTGTTTTTT. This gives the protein CASSLSLSATNEKLFF.

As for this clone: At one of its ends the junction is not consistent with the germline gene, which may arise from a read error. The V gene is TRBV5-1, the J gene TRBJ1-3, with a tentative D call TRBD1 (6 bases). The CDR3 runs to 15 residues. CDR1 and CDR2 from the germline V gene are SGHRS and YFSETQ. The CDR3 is CASSSLGGQGNAIYF. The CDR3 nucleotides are TGCGCCAGCAGCTCTCTCGGGGGGCAAGGAAACGCCATATATTTT.

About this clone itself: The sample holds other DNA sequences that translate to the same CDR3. Here the CDR3 reads CASSLTSGPSYEQYF. DNA for the CDR3: TGTGCCAGCAGTTTGACTAGCGGGCCCTCCTACGAGCAGTACTTC. V and J are TRBV27 and TRBJ2-7; 10 bases line up with TRBD2. CDR1 and CDR2 (germline): MNHEY, SMNVEV (reference sequence). The V gene end was trimmed by 3 bases and the J gene end by 0 bases; junction bases not matched to a gene: 2. The CDR3 loop spans 15 amino acids.

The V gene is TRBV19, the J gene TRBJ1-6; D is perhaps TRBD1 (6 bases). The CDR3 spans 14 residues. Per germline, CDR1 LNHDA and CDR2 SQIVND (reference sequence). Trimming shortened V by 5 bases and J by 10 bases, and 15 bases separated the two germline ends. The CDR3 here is CASSYRDLSSPLHF. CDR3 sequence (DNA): TGTGCCAGTAGTTACAGGGATTTGAGCTCACCCCTCCACTTT.

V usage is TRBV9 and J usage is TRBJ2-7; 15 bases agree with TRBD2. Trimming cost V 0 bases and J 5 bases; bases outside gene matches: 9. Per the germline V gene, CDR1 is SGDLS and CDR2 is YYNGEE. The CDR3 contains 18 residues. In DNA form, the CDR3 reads TGTGCCAGCAGCGTAGCTCCGGGACTAGCGGGAGGAGGAGACGAGCAGTACTTC. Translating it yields CASSVAPGLAGGGDEQYF.

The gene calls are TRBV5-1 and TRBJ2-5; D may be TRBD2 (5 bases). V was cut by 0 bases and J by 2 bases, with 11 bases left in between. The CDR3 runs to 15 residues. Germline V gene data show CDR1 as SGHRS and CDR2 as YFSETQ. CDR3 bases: TGCGCCAGCAGCTTGGGATCGGGGAAGCAAGAGACCCAGTACTTC. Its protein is CASSLGSGKQETQYF.

The CDR3 DNA sequence: TGTGCCAGCAGCTCTCTCACTAGCGGGAGCCATGAGCAGTTCTTC. Its protein is CASSSLTSGSHEQFF. V gene TRBV14 combines with J gene TRBJ2-1; 11 bases fit TRBD2. The CDR3 runs 15 residues. Germline values: CDR1 SGHDN, CDR2 FVKESK. The junction had 8 bases not matched to a gene; V was cut back by 5 bases and J by 8 bases.

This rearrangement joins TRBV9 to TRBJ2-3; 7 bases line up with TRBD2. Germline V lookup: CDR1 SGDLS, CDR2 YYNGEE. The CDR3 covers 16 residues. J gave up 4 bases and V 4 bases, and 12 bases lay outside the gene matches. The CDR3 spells CASSPAGGRSSDTQYF. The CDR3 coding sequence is TGTGCCAGCAGCCCCGCGGGCGGGAGAAGTTCAGATACGCAGTATTTT.

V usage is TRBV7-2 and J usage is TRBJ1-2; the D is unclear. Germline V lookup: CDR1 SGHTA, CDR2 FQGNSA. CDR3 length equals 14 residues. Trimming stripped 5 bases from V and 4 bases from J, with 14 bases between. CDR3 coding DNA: TGTGCCAGCAGCCCTGCCGCCACAGTCTATGGCTACACCTTC. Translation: CASSPAATVYGYTF.